This T cell receptor beta chain was captured in a study of blood T cell repertoires in COVID-19. Original processing notes: Cell counts per sample came from amplifying reference gene primers. Method: immunoSEQ multiplex PCR; TCRdb's copy keeps in-frame clones and lacks some. The V and J calls and the clone size are those of that table, but D and trimming were determined from the DNA. The data hold some 370,000 clones, with about 90% observed a single time. This receptor was identified in a man aged 18 to 30 with active or convalescent COVID-19. The sequenced sample consisted of peripheral blood.

The CDR3: CASSPQRHYEQYF. DNA of the CDR3: TGTGCCAGCTCCCCCCAGAGGCACTACGAGCAGTACTTC. The chain combines TRBV27 with TRBJ2-7; no reliable D call. The CDR3 contains 13 residues. Trimming removed 8 bases from V and 3 bases from J, with 14 bases in between. Germline V gene data show CDR1 as MNHEY and CDR2 as SMNVEV (reference sequence).